These 10 T cell receptor beta chains share one sample of origin, sequenced in a study of cytomegalovirus exposure and HLA in healthy donors (dated by TCRdb to the late 2010s). The library was prepared using the immunoSEQ multiplex PCR assay. TCRdb obtained this table from immuneACCESS and retained in-frame rearrangements with V and J assigned. These tables miss some clones; where compared with another copy, unresolved V genes account for less than half of the shortfall, and the remainder is unexplained. The sample table lists roughly 200,000 clones, 86% of them with a count of one. Clones ranked in the top ten supply about 7.2% of the sample. Sequenced: PBMCs. The receptors come from a man aged 25-45 years in good health and CMV-seropositive.

This chain uses TRBV19 with TRBJ1-1, with D maybe TRBD1 (5 bases). Germline lookup yields CDR1 LNHDA and CDR2 SQIVND (reference sequence). Trimming pared 6 bases from V and 3 bases from J, leaving 14 bases between. The CDR3 runs 14 residues. CDR3: CASSPRRGDTEAFF. The CDR3 nucleotides read TGTGCCAGTAGCCCTCGTCGGGGGGACACTGAAGCTTTCTTT.

V usage is TRBV7-3 and J usage is TRBJ2-1, with 9 bases aligning to TRBD2. Per germline, CDR1 SGHTA and CDR2 FQGTGA. The CDR3 loop spans 15 amino acids. The V and J ends lost 6 bases and 7 bases, in that order; junction bases with no gene match: 10. CDR3 residues: CASSYISGGWNEQFF. As DNA, the CDR3 is TGTGCCAGCAGTTATATTAGCGGGGGTTGGAATGAGCAGTTCTTC.

V usage is TRBV6-5 and J usage is TRBJ2-7, with a weak D call TRBD1 (6 bases). This CDR3 contains 14 residues. Trimming shortened V by 3 bases and J by 0 bases, and 9 bases separated the two germline ends. Germline CDR1 MNHEY, CDR2 SVGAGI. The CDR3 region is CASSYGDTSYEQYF. The CDR3 bases are TGTGCCAGCAGTTATGGGGACACCTCCTACGAGCAGTACTTC.

J is TRBJ2-5 and V is TRBV6-5; possibly TRBD1 for D (6 bases). The V and J ends lost 8 bases and 4 bases respectively, with 8 bases between them. The CDR3 length is 11 residues. From germline, CDR1 is MNHEY and CDR2 SVGAGI. CDR3 DNA: TGTGCCAGCCTGGGGGCAGAGACCCAGTACTTC. Translation gives CASLGAETQYF.

V and J are TRBV7-9 and TRBJ2-3; a possible D gene is TRBD2 (6 bases). The germline V gene encodes CDR1 SEHNR and CDR2 FQNEAQ (reference sequence). The CDR3 sequence is 14 residues long. The V gene lost 2 bases and the J gene lost 2 bases, with 8 bases spanning the gap. In DNA form, the CDR3 reads TGTGCCAGCAGCTTACTAGCGTACACAGATACGCAGTATTTT. This encodes CASSLLAYTDTQYF. Full variable domain (rest looked up from reference TRBV7-9 and TRBJ2-3): DTGVSQNPRHKITKRGQNVTFRCDPISEHNRLYWYRQTLGQGPEFLTYFQNEAQLEKSRLLSDRFSAERPKGSFSTLEIQRTEQGDSAMYLCASSLLAYTDTQYFGPGTRLTVL.

J is TRBJ2-7 and V is TRBV27, with D perhaps TRBD1 (6 bases). Germline CDR1 reads MNHEY; CDR2 reads SMNVEV (reference sequence). This CDR3 is 15 amino acids long. V lost 5 bases and J 0 bases, leaving 14 bases between the germline ends. The CDR3 protein is CASSPGTYASYEQYF. Here the CDR3 DNA reads TGTGCCAGCAGTCCCGGGACATATGCCTCCTACGAGCAGTACTTC.

The genes are TRBV28 and TRBJ2-5, with TRBD1 identical over 9 bases. The CDR3 is made up of 15 amino acids. Germline CDR1 and CDR2: MDHEN and SYDVKM. With V trimmed by 6 bases and J by 5 bases, 10 bases remained unmatched. In DNA form, the CDR3 reads TGTGCCAGCAGCCCAAATACAGGGGGCCTTGAGACCCAGTACTTC. Protein product: CASSPNTGGLETQYF.

The rearrangement uses TRBV6-5 and TRBJ1-6; no clear D. The CDR3 is 13 residues long. V was clipped by 7 bases and J by 14 bases, with 18 bases between them. Per germline, CDR1 MNHEY and CDR2 SVGAGI. CDR3 amino acids: CASTGVDVRTLHF. CDR3 DNA sequence: TGTGCCAGCACGGGAGTCGATGTCCGCACCCTCCACTTT.

The V and J genes are TRBV5-1 and TRBJ1-1; unclear D gene. V gave up 5 bases and J gave up 1 base, with 9 bases separating them. From germline, CDR1 is SGHRS and CDR2 YFSETQ. This CDR3 is 13 amino acids long. For the CDR3, the DNA is TGCGCCAGCAGAGGAGCAGCGAACACTGAAGCTTTCTTT. Its protein product is CASRGAANTEAFF.

The rearrangement links TRBV6-5 to TRBJ2-3, with 8 positions matching TRBD2. V trimming: 6 bases; J trimming: 5 bases; junction bases outside the gene matches: 10. The CDR3 has 15 residues. Germline V gene data show CDR1 as MNHEY and CDR2 as SVGAGI. CDR3 protein: CASRSPSGSGDTQYF. CDR3 nucleotide sequence: TGTGCCAGCAGATCCCCTAGCGGGTCAGGAGATACGCAGTATTTT.